The sample holds one count of the clone carrying this TCR beta chain. This record belongs to a study of blood T cell repertoires in COVID-19. Using immunoSEQ multiplex PCR, the repertoire was profiled, and TCRdb retains in-frame clones only, with some absent. The table records approximately 350,000 clones, about 83% of them present only once. The sequence came from a man aged 25 to 45 with active or convalescent COVID-19. What was sequenced was peripheral blood.

The CDR3 protein is CASSLGQGDEKLFF. The CDR3 nucleotides are TGTGCCAGCAGCTTAGGACAGGGGGATGAAAAACTGTTTTTT. This rearrangement joins TRBV7-2 to TRBJ1-4; TRBD1 matches 9 bases. V lost 1 base and J lost 6; bases outside the gene matches: 0. The length of the CDR3 is 14 residues. The germline gives CDR1 SGHTA, CDR2 FQGNSA.